This TCR beta chain came from a study of blood T cell repertoires in COVID-19. Study details: COVID-19 samples, acute and convalescent, were from the United States, Italy and Spain.

Trimming pared 2 bases from V and 6 bases from J, leaving 7 bases between. This CDR3 is 12 amino acids long. Germline V gene sequence: CDR1 MNHEY, CDR2 SVGAGI. Original processing notes: Counts of nucleated cells, estimated from reference gene primer amplification, were obtained. TCRdb's table, derived via immunoSEQ multiplex PCR, lists solely in-frame clones and lacks some. V and J calls and clone size are copied from that table; D and trimming were computed from the DNA. The data contain approximately 340,000 clones, around four fifths of them singletons. Sequenced material: peripheral blood. The sequence was obtained from a man aged 25-45 years with active or convalescent COVID-19. The chain combines TRBV6-5 with TRBJ1-1, with D possibly being TRBD1 (5 bases). The CDR3 nucleotides are TGTGCCAGCAGTTACCGGGGGTCTGAAGCTTTCTTT. Translated, it gives CASSYRGSEAFF.